The 13 T cell receptor beta chains reported below all come from one sample, sequenced in a study of early T cells in non-severe SARS-CoV-2 infection. TCRdb processed the 5' RACE reads anew with MiXCR; each CDR3 protein has one entry. The profile shows just over 80,000 distinct CDR3 sequences, approximately 14% of them singletons. Sequencing was performed on whole blood. Receptors were obtained from an adult who was a healthcare worker with PCR-confirmed SARS-CoV-2 infection or an uninfected control (not recorded which).

This clonotype occurred many times. The V and J genes are TRBV12-3 or TRBV12-4 and TRBJ1-1; 7 nucleotides align to TRBD1. This CDR3 spans 13 amino acids. The V segment lost 6 bases and the J segment 4 bases; nucleotides outside the gene matches: 5. The CDR3 DNA reads as TGTGCCAGCAGGGAAAGGACAGGCACTGAAGCTTTCTTT. This gives the protein CASRERTGTEAFF.

Concerning this clonotype itself: No conserved phenylalanine or tryptophan is present at the end of the CDR3, so a read error is the likely explanation. V gene TRBV12-5 combines with J gene TRBJ2-5, with D tentatively TRBD1 (6 bases). Trimming left V 6 bases short and J 7 bases short, with 15 bases between. This CDR3 is built from 13 residues. The V gene's germline CDR1 is LGHNT and CDR2 FRNRAP. The CDR3 sequence: CASGAQGTGTQYS. The DNA for the CDR3 is TGTGCTAGTGGAGCTCAGGGGACGGGGACCCAGTACTCC.

This chain joins TRBV27 and TRBJ2-1; TRBD1 might be the D (6 bases). Looked up from germline, CDR1 is MNHEY and CDR2 is SMNVEV (reference sequence). The CDR3 totals 13 residues. The ends were cut back, 5 bases at V and 12 bases at J, with 17 bases in the middle. DNA for the CDR3: TGTGCCAGCAGTCCCGTTTCAGGGGCAGTGCAGTTCTTC. Amino acids: CASSPVSGAVQFF.

This clonotype turned up a few times. The chain joins TRBV29-1 to TRBJ2-1; 8 nucleotides align to TRBD2. V dropped 5 bases and J dropped 10; count of bases not matched to a gene: 10. CDR1 SQVTM and CDR2 ANQGSEA come from the germline V gene. This CDR3 contains 13 residues. CDR3 nucleotides: TGCAGCGTTCGGACCGGGGGGGCGACCGAGCAGTTCTTC. It encodes CSVRTGGATEQFF.

The chain combines TRBV7-9 with TRBJ2-3; D ambiguous. This CDR3 comprises 15 residues. V lost 4 bases and J lost 0, with 11 bases in between. CDR1 and CDR2 (germline): SEHNR, FQNEAQ (reference sequence). In DNA form, the CDR3 reads TGTGCCAGCAGCTCCCCCCACCCTAGCACAGATACGCAGTATTTT. It is translated as CASSSPHPSTDTQYF.

This clonotype has only a few counts. The chain is built from TRBV25-1 and TRBJ2-7, with D possibly matching TRBD2 (6 bases). Trimming shortened V by 5 bases and J by 2 bases, and 13 bases separated the two germline ends. The CDR3 contains 14 residues. Germline CDR1 MGHDK, CDR2 SYGVNS. The CDR3 nucleotides read TGTGCCAGCAGTAACCCGGGGGAGGCCTACGAGCAGTACTTC. Protein sequence: CASSNPGEAYEQYF.

The chain joins TRBV7-9 to TRBJ2-1; D is unresolved. CDR3 length: 13 residues. Germline CDR1 and CDR2: SEHNR and FQNEAQ (reference sequence). Trimming pared 5 bases from V and 5 bases from J, leaving 10 bases between. The CDR3 bases are TGTGCCAGCAGCCGACCCCTCCACAATGAGCAGTTCTTC. It translates to CASSRPLHNEQFF.

This clonotype has just a few counts. This chain uses TRBV2 with TRBJ2-3, with TRBD1 identical over 11 bases. V shed 5 bases and J 2 bases; nucleotides not matched to a gene: 9. The CDR3 is 17 residues long. Germline V gene lookup returns CDR1 SNHLY and CDR2 FYNNEI. This CDR3 reads CASSWTGGPGATDTQYF. The CDR3 region has the DNA TGTGCCAGCAGTTGGACAGGGGGCCCGGGGGCCACAGATACGCAGTATTTT.

This clonotype was counted between two and nine times. This chain joins TRBV6-6 and TRBJ2-3; 9 bases align to TRBD2. The V and J ends lost 10 bases and 0 bases, in that order; junction bases with no gene match: 8. The CDR3 extends over 15 amino acids. Germline V gene lookup returns CDR1 MNHNY and CDR2 SVGAGI (reference sequence). The CDR3 loop reads CATCIAGASTDTQYF. In DNA, the CDR3 is TGTGCCACCTGTATAGCGGGGGCGAGCACAGATACGCAGTATTTT.

The gene calls are TRBV10-2 and TRBJ2-2; TRBD1 might be the D (6 bases). V lost 6 bases and J 7 bases, leaving 12 bases between the germline ends. The germline CDR1 and CDR2 sequences are WSHSY and SAAADI. CDR3 length: 13 residues. This CDR3 reads CASRLGGGGELFF. DNA of the CDR3: TGCGCCAGCAGACTAGGGGGTGGCGGGGAGCTGTTTTTT.

This clonotype was observed many times. Its ends do not fully match the called genes, so a read error is possible. The chain joins TRBV11-2 to TRBJ2-7, with D perhaps TRBD1 or TRBD2 (7 bases each). There are 16 residues in the CDR3. Germline CDR1 SGHAT, CDR2 FQNNGV. This CDR3 reads CASSLSPWDSLRGAFF. In DNA form, the CDR3 reads TGTGCCAGCAGCTTATCCCCTTGGGACAGCTTACGGGGGGCCTTCTTC.

This clonotype came up many times. The chain employs TRBV12-3 or TRBV12-4 and TRBJ1-2; 12 nucleotides align to TRBD1. V trimming: 6 bases; J trimming: 6 bases; junction bases outside the gene matches: 5. The CDR3 totals 14 residues. CDR3 loop: CASSGTGGGDGYTF. The CDR3 coding sequence is TGTGCCAGCAGCGGGACAGGGGGCGGGGATGGCTACACCTTC.

This clonotype was picked up a small number of times. The chain carries TRBV2 and TRBJ1-2, with 7 bases aligning to TRBD1. The J segment lost 7 bases and the V segment lost 7 bases, leaving 6 bases of the junction unmatched. This CDR3 has 12 residues. Germline values: CDR1 SNHLY, CDR2 FYNNEI. The CDR3 protein is CASIVGGRGYTF. In DNA, the CDR3 is TGTGCCAGCATAGTAGGGGGCCGTGGCTACACCTTC.